The 7 T cell receptor beta chains listed next were all sequenced from one sample in a study of T cell responses to AZD1222 COVID-19 vaccine (dated by TCRdb to 2020 to 2023). The library was obtained by the immunoSEQ multiplex PCR assay. In TCRdb, the immuneACCESS table is reduced to in-frame sequences with V and J assigned. These tables do not hold every clone; where another copy was compared, an unresolved V gene accounts for under half, and the others remain unexplained. The sample records roughly 140,000 clones, around nine tenths of which are singletons. About 1.6% of the sample is taken by the ten largest. The meaning of the sample's time point label: about 28 days (+/-7) after the second vaccine dose. Sequenced material: peripheral blood, taken 28 days after the second AZD1222 dose. These receptors originate from an adult who received the AZD1222 COVID-19 vaccine.

The rearrangement joins TRBV5-4 to TRBJ1-1; D ambiguous. The CDR3 runs to 11 residues. Trimming left V 3 bases short and J 10 bases short, with 10 bases between. The germline V gene has CDR1 SGHNT and CDR2 YYREEE (reference sequence). CDR3 in DNA: TGTGCCAGCAGCTCTGGCCTTATAGCTTTCTTT. The encoded protein is CASSSGLIAFF.

DNA of the CDR3: TGTGCCAGCAGTTATTGGGATTCACCCCTCCACTTT. Translating gives CASSYWDSPLHF. This chain links TRBV6-5 with TRBJ1-6; D gene unclear. The CDR3 length is 12 residues. The germline CDR1 and CDR2 sequences are MNHEY and SVGAGI. Trimming left V 3 bases short and J 8 bases short, with 5 bases between.

The DNA of the CDR3 is TGTGCCTGGAGTGCCTACTACGAGCAGTACTTC. Amino acid sequence: CAWSAYYEQYF. The gene calls are TRBV30 and TRBJ2-7; D not resolved. The ends were cut back, 1 base at V and 3 bases at J, with 4 bases in the middle. This CDR3 has 11 residues. Germline V gene data show CDR1 as GTSNPN and CDR2 as SVGIG (reference sequence).

This clone occurred a few times. The same CDR3 also results from other DNA sequences found in this sample. The chain is built from TRBV18 and TRBJ1-4, with TRBD1 identical over 9 bases. V was pared by 3 bases and J by 4 bases, with 0 bases of the junction left unmatched. Germline V gene lookup returns CDR1 KGHSH and CDR2 LQKENI. The CDR3 totals 14 residues. CDR3 DNA: TGTGCCAGCTCACCGGGACAGGGTAATGAAAAACTGTTTTTT. Encoded protein: CASSPGQGNEKLFF.

The chain has TRBV23-1 and TRBJ2-3; D call uncertain. TRBV23-1 is annotated as an ORF whose role is uncertain. Trimming removed 4 bases from V and 2 bases from J, with 16 bases in between. CDR3 length: 16 amino acids. CDR3 protein: CASSPEDPSDTDTQYF. The CDR3 coding sequence is TGCGCCAGCAGTCCTGAGGACCCTTCAGACACAGATACGCAGTATTTT.

The chain combines TRBV6-6 with TRBJ1-3; a possible D gene is TRBD1 (6 bases). Germline V gene data show CDR1 as MNHNY and CDR2 as SVGAGI (reference sequence). V dropped 7 bases and J dropped 0 bases, with 10 bases sitting between them. CDR3 size: 14 residues. CDR3 loop: CASNTGSSGNTIYF. The CDR3 region has the DNA TGTGCCAGCAACACAGGGAGCTCTGGAAACACCATATATTTT.

This clone was seen only once. The rearrangement links TRBV3-1 (or the pseudogene TRBV3-2) to TRBJ1-1; tentatively, D is TRBD1 (6 bases). From germline, CDR1 is LGHDT and CDR2 YNNKEL (reference sequence). V shed 4 bases and J shed 10 bases, with 13 bases lying between them. The CDR3 covers 12 residues. CDR3 protein: CASSPGGGVAFF. The CDR3 DNA sequence: TGTGCCAGCAGCCCCGGAGGGGGAGTAGCTTTCTTT.